Below, one TCR beta chain is given with its context. The sample comes from a study of blood T cell repertoires in COVID-19. The overall study: Donors in the United States, Italy and Spain gave samples during acute or convalescent COVID-19. PBMCs, B-cell-depleted T cells, or T cells provided the cDNA or gDNA that made up the material.

Original analysis: By means of reference gene primer amplification, nucleated cell counts were estimated. Repertoires were generated with immunoSEQ multiplex PCR, while TCRdb's copy carries only in-frame clones and drops some. D and trimming were read from the DNA, whereas the V and J calls and clone size are those reported in that table. The sample lists under 250,000 clones; about 86% were seen once. The V end was cut by 7 bases, the J end by 2 bases, with 12 bases between. Germline CDR1 is SNHLY and CDR2 is FYNNEI. The CDR3 covers 13 residues. The sequence was obtained from a man aged 55-75 years with acute or convalescent COVID-19. V is TRBV2 and J is TRBJ2-7; a weak D match, TRBD1 (6 bases). Sequencing was performed on peripheral blood. The CDR3 here is CASTQGNAYEQYF. The CDR3 DNA is TGTGCCAGCACCCAGGGGAACGCCTACGAGCAGTACTTC. Filled out from reference TRBV2 and TRBJ2-7, the complete variable domain reads EPEVTQTPSHQVTQMGQEVILRCVPISNHLYFYWYRQILGQKVEFLVSFYNNEISEKSEIFDDQFSVERPDGSNFTLKIRSTKLEDSAMYFCASTQGNAYEQYFGPGTRLTVT.